Sequencing of this T cell receptor beta chain was carried out in a study of blood T cell repertoires in COVID-19. This table comes from immunoSEQ multiplex PCR, and its TCRdb copy is limited to in-frame clones, with some not included. The sample holds some 200,000 clones, around 84% seen once. The germline gives CDR1 MDHEN, CDR2 SYDVKM. CDR3 length: 12 residues. V lost 6 bases to trimming and J lost 7 bases; unmatched junction nucleotides: 1. The specimen was peripheral blood. The chain couples TRBV28 to TRBJ2-2, with 8 bases aligning to TRBD1. This TCR came from a woman in her 70s with COVID-19, enrolled during active disease. CDR3 protein: CASRTGVGELFF. The CDR3 nucleotides are TGTGCCAGCAGGACAGGGGTCGGGGAGCTGTTTTTT.